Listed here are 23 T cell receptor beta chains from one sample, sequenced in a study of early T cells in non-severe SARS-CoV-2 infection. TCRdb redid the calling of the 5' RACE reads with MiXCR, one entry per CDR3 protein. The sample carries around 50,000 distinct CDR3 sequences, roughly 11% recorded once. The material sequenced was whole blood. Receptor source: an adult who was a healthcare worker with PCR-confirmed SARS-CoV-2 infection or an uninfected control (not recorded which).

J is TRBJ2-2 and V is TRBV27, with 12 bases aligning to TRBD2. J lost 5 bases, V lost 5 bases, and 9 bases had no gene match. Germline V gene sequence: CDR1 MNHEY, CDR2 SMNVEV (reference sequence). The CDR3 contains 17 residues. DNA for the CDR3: TGTGCCAGCAGTCCCTCCCGACTAGCGGGAGAGACCGGGGAGCTGTTTTTT. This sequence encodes CASSPSRLAGETGELFF.

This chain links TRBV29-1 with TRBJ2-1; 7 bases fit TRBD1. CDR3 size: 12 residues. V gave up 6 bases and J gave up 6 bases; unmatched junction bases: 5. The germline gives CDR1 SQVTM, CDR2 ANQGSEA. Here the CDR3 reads CSVLPGGNEQFF. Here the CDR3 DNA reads TGCAGCGTCCTCCCAGGGGGCAATGAGCAGTTCTTC.

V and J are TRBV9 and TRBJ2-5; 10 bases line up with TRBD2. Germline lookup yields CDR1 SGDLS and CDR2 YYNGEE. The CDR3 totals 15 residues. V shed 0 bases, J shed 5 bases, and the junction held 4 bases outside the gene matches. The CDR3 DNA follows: TGTGCCAGCAGCGTAGAGAGCGGGGGGGCGGAGACCCAGTACTTC. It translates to CASSVESGGAETQYF.

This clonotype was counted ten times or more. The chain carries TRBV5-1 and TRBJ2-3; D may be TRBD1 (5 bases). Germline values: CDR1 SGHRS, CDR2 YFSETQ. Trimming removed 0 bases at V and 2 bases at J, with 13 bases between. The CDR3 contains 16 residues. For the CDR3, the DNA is TGCGCCAGCAGCTTGGCCGCGACAGCCAACACAGATACGCAGTATTTT. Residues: CASSLAATANTDTQYF.

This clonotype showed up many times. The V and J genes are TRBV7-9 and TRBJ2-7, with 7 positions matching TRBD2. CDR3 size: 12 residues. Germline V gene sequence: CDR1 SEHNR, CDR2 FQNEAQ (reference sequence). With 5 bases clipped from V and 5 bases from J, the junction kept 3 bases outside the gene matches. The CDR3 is CASSRRGDEQYF. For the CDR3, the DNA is TGTGCCAGCAGCCGTCGGGGGGACGAGCAGTACTTC.

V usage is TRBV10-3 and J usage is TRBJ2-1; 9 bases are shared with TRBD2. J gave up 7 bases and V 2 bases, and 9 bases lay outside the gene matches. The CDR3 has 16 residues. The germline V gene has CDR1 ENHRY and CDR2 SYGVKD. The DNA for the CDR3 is TGTGCCATCAGTGAGGGGATTAGCGGGAGTCGGAATGAGCAGTTCTTC. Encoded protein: CAISEGISGSRNEQFF.

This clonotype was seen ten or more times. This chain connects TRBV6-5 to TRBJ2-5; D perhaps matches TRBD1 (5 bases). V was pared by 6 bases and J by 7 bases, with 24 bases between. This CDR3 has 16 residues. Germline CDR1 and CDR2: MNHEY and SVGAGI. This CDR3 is CASSSYSSSSTGTQYF. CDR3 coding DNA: TGTGCCAGCAGCAGTTATTCCTCCTCCTCAACAGGGACCCAGTACTTC.

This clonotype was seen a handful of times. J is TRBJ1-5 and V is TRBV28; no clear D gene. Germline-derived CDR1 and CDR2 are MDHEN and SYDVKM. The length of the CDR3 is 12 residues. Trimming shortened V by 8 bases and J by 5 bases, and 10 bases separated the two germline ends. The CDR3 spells CASQESDQPQHF. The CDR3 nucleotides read TGTGCCAGCCAAGAGAGCGATCAGCCCCAGCATTTT.

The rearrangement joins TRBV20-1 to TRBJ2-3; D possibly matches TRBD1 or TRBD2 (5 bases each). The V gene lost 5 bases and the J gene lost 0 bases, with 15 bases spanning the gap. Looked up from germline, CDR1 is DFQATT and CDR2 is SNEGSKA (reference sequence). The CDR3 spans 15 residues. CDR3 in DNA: TGCAGTGCTCACTCTTACGGGGCTAGCACAGATACGCAGTATTTT. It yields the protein CSAHSYGASTDTQYF.

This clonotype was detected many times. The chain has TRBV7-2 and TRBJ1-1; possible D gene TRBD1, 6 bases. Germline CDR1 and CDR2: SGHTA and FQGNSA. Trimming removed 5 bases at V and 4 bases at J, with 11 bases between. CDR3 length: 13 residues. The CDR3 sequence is CASSRTASTEAFF. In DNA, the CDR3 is TGTGCCAGCAGCCGGACAGCCAGCACTGAAGCTTTCTTT.

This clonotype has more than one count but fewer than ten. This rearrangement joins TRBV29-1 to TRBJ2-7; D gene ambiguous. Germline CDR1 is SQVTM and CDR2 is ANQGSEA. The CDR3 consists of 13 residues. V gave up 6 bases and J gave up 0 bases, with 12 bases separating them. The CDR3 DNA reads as TGCAGCGTCCTGACACCCAGCTCCTACGAGCAGTACTTC. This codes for CSVLTPSSYEQYF.

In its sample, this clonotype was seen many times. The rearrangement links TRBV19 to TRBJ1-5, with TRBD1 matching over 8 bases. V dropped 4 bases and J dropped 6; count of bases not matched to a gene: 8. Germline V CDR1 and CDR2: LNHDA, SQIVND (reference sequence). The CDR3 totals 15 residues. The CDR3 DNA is TGTGCCAGTAGTACCCCAGGACAGGGAGGTCAGCCCCAGCATTTT. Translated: CASSTPGQGGQPQHF.

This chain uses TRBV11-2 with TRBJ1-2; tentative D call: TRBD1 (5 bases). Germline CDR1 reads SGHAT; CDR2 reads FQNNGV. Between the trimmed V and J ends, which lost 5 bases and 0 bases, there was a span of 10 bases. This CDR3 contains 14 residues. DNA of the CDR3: TGTGCCAGCAGCGTCCCGACAGCTAACTATGGCTACACCTTC. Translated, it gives CASSVPTANYGYTF. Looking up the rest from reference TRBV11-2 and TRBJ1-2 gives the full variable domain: EAGVAQSPRYKIIEKRQSVAFWCNPISGHATLYWYQQILGQGPKLLIQFQNNGVVDDSQLPKDRFSAERLKGVDSTLKIQPAKLEDSAVYLCASSVPTANYGYTFGSGTRLTVV.

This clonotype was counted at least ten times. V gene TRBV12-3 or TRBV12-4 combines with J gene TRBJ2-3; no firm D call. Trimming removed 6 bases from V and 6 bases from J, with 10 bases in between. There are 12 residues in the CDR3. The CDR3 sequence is CASSRGRDTQYF. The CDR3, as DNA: TGTGCCAGCAGCCGAGGTCGGGATACGCAGTATTTT.

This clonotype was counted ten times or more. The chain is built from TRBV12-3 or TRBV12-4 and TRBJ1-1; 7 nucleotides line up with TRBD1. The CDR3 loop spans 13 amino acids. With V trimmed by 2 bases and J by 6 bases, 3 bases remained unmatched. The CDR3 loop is CASSLRQGAEAFF. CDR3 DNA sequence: TGTGCCAGCAGTTTACGACAGGGAGCTGAAGCTTTCTTT.

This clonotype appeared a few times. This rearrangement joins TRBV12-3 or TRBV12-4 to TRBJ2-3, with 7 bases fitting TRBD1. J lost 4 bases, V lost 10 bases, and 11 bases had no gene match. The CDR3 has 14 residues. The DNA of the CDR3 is TGTGCCACCTTAATGGGGCAGGGGGCAGATACGCAGTATTTT. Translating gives CATLMGQGADTQYF.

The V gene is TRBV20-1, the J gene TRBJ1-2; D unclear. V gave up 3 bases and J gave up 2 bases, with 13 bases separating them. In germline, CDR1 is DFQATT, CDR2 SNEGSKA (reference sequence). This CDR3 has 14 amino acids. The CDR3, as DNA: TGCAGTGCTAGTGCGGCCGATTTGAACTATGGCTACACCTTC. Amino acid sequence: CSASAADLNYGYTF.

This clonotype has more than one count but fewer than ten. CDR3 in amino acids: CSLTRDSYNEQFF. The CDR3 bases are TGCAGCTTAACCCGGGACAGCTACAATGAGCAGTTCTTC. The rearrangement links TRBV29-1 to TRBJ2-1; 7 bases fit TRBD1. The trim removed 8 bases at V and 3 bases at J, leaving 7 bases unmatched. The germline V gene has CDR1 SQVTM and CDR2 ANQGSEA. The CDR3 runs to 13 residues.

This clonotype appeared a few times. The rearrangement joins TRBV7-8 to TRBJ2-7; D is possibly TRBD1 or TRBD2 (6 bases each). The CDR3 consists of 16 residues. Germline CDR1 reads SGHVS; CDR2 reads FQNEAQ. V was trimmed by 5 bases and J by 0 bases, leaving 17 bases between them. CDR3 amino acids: CASSLQTGTFSYEQYF. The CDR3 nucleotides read TGTGCCAGCAGCCTCCAAACAGGGACTTTCTCCTACGAGCAGTACTTC.

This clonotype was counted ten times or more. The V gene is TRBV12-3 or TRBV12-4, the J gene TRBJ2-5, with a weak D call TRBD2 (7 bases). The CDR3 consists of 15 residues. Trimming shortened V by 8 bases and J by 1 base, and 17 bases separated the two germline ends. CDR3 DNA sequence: TGTGCCAGCCTAGTAGGGGCGGGGGCCCAAGAGACCCAGTACTTC. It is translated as CASLVGAGAQETQYF.

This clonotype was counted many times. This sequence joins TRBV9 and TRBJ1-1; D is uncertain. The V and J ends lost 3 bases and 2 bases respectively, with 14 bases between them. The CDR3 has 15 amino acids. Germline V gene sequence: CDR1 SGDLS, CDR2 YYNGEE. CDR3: CASSAPLGVNTEAFF. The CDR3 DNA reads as TGTGCCAGCAGCGCCCCCCTGGGCGTAAACACTGAAGCTTTCTTT.

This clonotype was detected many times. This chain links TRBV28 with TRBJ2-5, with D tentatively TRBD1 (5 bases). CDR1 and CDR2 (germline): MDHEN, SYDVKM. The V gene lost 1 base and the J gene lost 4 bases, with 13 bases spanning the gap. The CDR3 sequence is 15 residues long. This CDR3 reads CASSLSLGPRETQYF. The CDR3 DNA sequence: TGTGCCAGCAGTTTATCACTGGGGCCTCGAGAGACCCAGTACTTC. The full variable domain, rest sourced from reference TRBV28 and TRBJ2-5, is DVKVTQSSRYLVKRTGEKVFLECVQDMDHENMFWYRQDPGLGLRLIYFSYDVKMKEKGDIPEGYSVSREKKERFSLILESASTNQTSMYLCASSLSLGPRETQYFGPGTRLLVL.

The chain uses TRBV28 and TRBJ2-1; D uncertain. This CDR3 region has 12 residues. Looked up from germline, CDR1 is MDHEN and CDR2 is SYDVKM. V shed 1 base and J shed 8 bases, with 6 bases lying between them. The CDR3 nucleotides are TGTGCCAGCAGTTTATTAGGCGATGAGCAGTTCTTC. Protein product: CASSLLGDEQFF.